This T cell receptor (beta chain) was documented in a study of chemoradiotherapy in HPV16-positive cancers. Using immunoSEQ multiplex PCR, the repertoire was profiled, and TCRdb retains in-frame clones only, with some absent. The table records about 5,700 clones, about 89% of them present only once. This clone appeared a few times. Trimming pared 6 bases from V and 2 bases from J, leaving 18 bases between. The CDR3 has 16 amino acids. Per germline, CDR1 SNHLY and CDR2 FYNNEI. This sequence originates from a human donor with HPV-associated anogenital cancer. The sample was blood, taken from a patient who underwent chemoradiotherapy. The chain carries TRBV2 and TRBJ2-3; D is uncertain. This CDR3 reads CASSAEPNRNTDTQYF. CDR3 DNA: TGTGCCAGCAGCGCAGAGCCAAATCGGAACACAGATACGCAGTATTTT.